A selection of T cell receptor beta chains follows, all from one sample in a study of a mutant IDH1 vaccine in newly diagnosed glioma. Their antigens remain unidentified. The repertoire was sequenced with immunoSEQ multiplex PCR; TCRdb's copy has only in-frame clones and lacks some. The table includes about 64,000 clones, approximately 81% detected once. The source material was PBMCs, sampled from a glioma patient whose treatment included an IDH1 peptide vaccine. These receptors came from a man aged 25 to 45 with glioma. Both conserved end residues are part of each CDR3. A D gene is named only where the DNA matches it firmly. Some rows have no size entry. The others give once, few or many, or a class for an expanded clone.

clone size: few
J gene: TRBJ1-2
V gene: TRBV4-1
D gene: TRBD1
CDR3 protein: CASSQLDRGRGYTF
CDR3 DNA: TGCGCCAGCAGCCAACTAGACAGGGGTAGGGGCTACACCTTC

clone size: .
J gene: TRBJ2-4
V gene: TRBV5-6
D gene: .
CDR3 protein: CASSTYPGPRHIQYF
CDR3 DNA: TGTGCCAGCAGCACCTACCCCGGGCCCCGGCACATTCAGTACTTC

clone size: .
J gene: TRBJ1-5
V gene: TRBV7-7
D gene: .
CDR3 protein: CASSPGWGQPQHF
CDR3 DNA: TGTGCCAGCAGCCCGGGGTGGGGACAGCCCCAGCATTTT

clone size: once
J gene: TRBJ2-7
V gene: TRBV5-4
D gene: .
CDR3 protein: CASSLASMHPYEQYF
CDR3 DNA: TGTGCCAGCAGCTTGGCCTCTATGCACCCCTACGAGCAGTACTTC

clone size: .
J gene: TRBJ2-7
V gene: TRBV6-5
D gene: TRBD1
CDR3 protein: CASSSRDSPSYEQYF
CDR3 DNA: TGTGCCAGCAGTTCCCGGGACAGCCCTTCCTACGAGCAGTACTTC

clone size: .
J gene: TRBJ2-2
V gene: TRBV5-1
D gene: .
CDR3 protein: CASSMTLTGELFF
CDR3 DNA: TGCGCCAGCAGCATGACTTTGACCGGGGAGCTGTTTTTT

clone size: few
J gene: TRBJ1-5
V gene: TRBV5-8
D gene: .
CDR3 protein: CASSLGQTSNQPQHF
CDR3 DNA: TGTGCCAGCAGCCTCGGACAGACGAGCAATCAGCCCCAGCATTTT

clone size: .
J gene: TRBJ1-1
V gene: TRBV7-6
D gene: .
CDR3 protein: CASSLGILNTEAFF
CDR3 DNA: TGTGCCAGCAGCTTAGGAATCTTGAACACTGAAGCTTTCTTT

clone size: .
J gene: TRBJ2-1
V gene: TRBV27
D gene: TRBD2
CDR3 protein: CASSKPSGGYNEQFF
CDR3 DNA: TGTGCCAGCAGTAAACCTAGCGGGGGGTACAATGAGCAGTTCTTC

clone size: .
J gene: TRBJ2-3
V gene: TRBV18
D gene: TRBD2
CDR3 protein: CASSKNAGVDTQYF
CDR3 DNA: TGTGCCAGCTCAAAAAACGCGGGGGTAGATACGCAGTATTTT

clone size: .
J gene: TRBJ2-3
V gene: TRBV5-1
D gene: .
CDR3 protein: CASSLNTDTQYF
CDR3 DNA: TGCGCCAGCAGCCTAAACACAGATACGCAGTATTTT

clone size: .
J gene: TRBJ1-6
V gene: TRBV19
D gene: TRBD1
CDR3 protein: CASSGNRGLDSPLHF
CDR3 DNA: TGTGCCAGTAGTGGCAACAGGGGGCTGGATTCACCCCTCCACTTT

clone size: .
J gene: TRBJ1-2
V gene: TRBV7-9
D gene: TRBD1
CDR3 protein: CASSFSEDRAYGYTF
CDR3 DNA: TGTGCCAGCAGCTTCTCCGAGGACAGGGCCTATGGCTACACCTTC

clone size: .
J gene: TRBJ2-2
V gene: TRBV5-4
D gene: .
CDR3 protein: CASSFRGLANTGELFF
CDR3 DNA: TGTGCCAGCAGCTTTCGGGGCCTTGCGAACACCGGGGAGCTGTTTTTT

clone size: .
J gene: TRBJ2-3
V gene: TRBV28
D gene: .
CDR3 protein: CASSPAFTDTQYF
CDR3 DNA: TGTGCCAGCAGTCCCGCGTTCACAGATACGCAGTATTTT

clone size: .
J gene: TRBJ1-3
V gene: TRBV5-1
D gene: TRBD1
CDR3 protein: CASSLWDSGNTIYF
CDR3 DNA: TGCGCCAGCAGCCTCTGGGACAGTGGAAACACCATATATTTT

clone size: .
J gene: TRBJ2-1
V gene: TRBV9
D gene: TRBD2
CDR3 protein: CAGSGPILAGEKYNEQFF
CDR3 DNA: TGTGCCGGCAGCGGACCGATTTTAGCGGGGGAGAAATACAATGAGCAGTTCTTC

clone size: .
J gene: TRBJ1-1
V gene: TRBV18
D gene: .
CDR3 protein: CASSPGTRLTWNTEAFF
CDR3 DNA: TGTGCCAGCTCACCCGGGACCAGGTTAACGTGGAACACTGAAGCTTTCTTT

clone size: .
J gene: TRBJ1-6
V gene: TRBV5-1
D gene: .
CDR3 protein: CASSLGGSARRNNSPLHF
CDR3 DNA: TGCGCCAGCAGCTTGGGGGGGTCGGCCAGGCGAAATAATTCACCCCTCCACTTT

clone size: .
J gene: TRBJ1-6
V gene: TRBV5-6
D gene: .
CDR3 protein: CASSFLQVRYSPLHF
CDR3 DNA: TGTGCCAGCAGCTTCCTCCAGGTCAGGTATTCACCCCTCCACTTT

clone size: .
J gene: TRBJ1-6
V gene: TRBV2
D gene: .
CDR3 protein: CASSEPGAPLHF
CDR3 DNA: TGTGCCAGCAGTGAGCCGGGGGCACCCCTCCACTTT

clone size: .
J gene: TRBJ1-2
V gene: TRBV19
D gene: .
CDR3 protein: CASTPTGVYQSNYGYTF
CDR3 DNA: TGTGCCAGCACCCCTACCGGGGTCTACCAATCTAACTATGGCTACACCTTC

clone size: few
J gene: TRBJ1-2
V gene: TRBV27
D gene: .
CDR3 protein: CASSFRSGAGYTF
CDR3 DNA: TGTGCCAGCAGTTTCCGTTCAGGGGCCGGCTACACCTTC

clone size: few
J gene: TRBJ1-5
V gene: TRBV30
D gene: TRBD1
CDR3 protein: CAWTPPRQGGQPQHF
CDR3 DNA: TGTGCCTGGACTCCCCCCCGACAGGGAGGCCAGCCCCAGCATTTT

clone size: .
J gene: TRBJ2-7
V gene: TRBV28
D gene: TRBD1
CDR3 protein: CASSLGQPGSYEQYF
CDR3 DNA: TGTGCCAGCAGTTTGGGACAGCCCGGATCCTACGAGCAGTACTTC

clone size: .
J gene: TRBJ2-7
V gene: TRBV19
D gene: TRBD2
CDR3 protein: CASSFLAGEVYEQYF
CDR3 DNA: TGTGCCAGTAGTTTCTTGGCGGGGGAGGTCTACGAGCAGTACTTC

clone size: .
J gene: TRBJ2-1
V gene: TRBV29-1
D gene: TRBD2
CDR3 protein: CSVESPTAGAYNEQFF
CDR3 DNA: TGCAGCGTTGAATCCCCAACAGCGGGAGCCTACAATGAGCAGTTCTTC

clone size: few
J gene: TRBJ2-2
V gene: TRBV11-2
D gene: TRBD2
CDR3 protein: CASSLDLSGQNTGELFF
CDR3 DNA: TGTGCCAGCAGCTTAGACCTTAGCGGGCAAAACACCGGGGAGCTGTTTTTT

clone size: .
J gene: TRBJ1-6
V gene: TRBV6-5
D gene: .
CDR3 protein: CASSFSDRANSPLHF
CDR3 DNA: TGTGCCAGCAGTTTCTCGGACAGAGCCAATTCACCCCTCCACTTT

clone size: .
J gene: TRBJ1-1
V gene: TRBV19
D gene: .
CDR3 protein: CASSNSVNTEAFF
CDR3 DNA: TGTGCCAGTAGTAACAGCGTGAACACTGAAGCTTTCTTT

clone size: .
J gene: TRBJ1-2
V gene: TRBV10-1
D gene: TRBD1
CDR3 protein: CATGEGQDNYGYTF
CDR3 DNA: TGCGCCACCGGGGAGGGACAGGATAACTATGGCTACACCTTC

clone size: .
J gene: TRBJ2-7
V gene: TRBV28
D gene: TRBD1
CDR3 protein: CASSPGTGAYEQYF
CDR3 DNA: TGTGCCAGCAGTCCCGGGACAGGGGCATACGAGCAGTACTTC

clone size: .
J gene: TRBJ2-6
V gene: TRBV19
D gene: .
CDR3 protein: CASSIGGGFPPGANVLTF
CDR3 DNA: TGTGCCAGTAGTATAGGAGGCGGGTTCCCACCTGGGGCCAACGTCCTGACTTTC

clone size: once
J gene: TRBJ1-1
V gene: TRBV5-1
D gene: .
CDR3 protein: CASSLSGMNTEAFF
CDR3 DNA: TGCGCCAGCAGCTTGTCAGGGATGAACACTGAAGCTTTCTTT

clone size: few
J gene: TRBJ2-5
V gene: TRBV19
D gene: .
CDR3 protein: CASSGQGGETQYF
CDR3 DNA: TGTGCCAGTAGTGGTCAGGGTGGGGAGACCCAGTACTTC

clone size: .
J gene: TRBJ2-1
V gene: TRBV18
D gene: .
CDR3 protein: CASSPFQIDRLYNEQFF
CDR3 DNA: TGTGCCAGCTCACCATTTCAGATAGACAGGCTGTACAATGAGCAGTTCTTC

clone size: .
J gene: TRBJ2-7
V gene: TRBV4-2
D gene: TRBD1
CDR3 protein: CASSPERTGAHHEQYF
CDR3 DNA: TGTGCCAGCAGCCCCGAACGGACAGGGGCCCACCACGAGCAGTACTTC

clone size: once
J gene: TRBJ1-5
V gene: TRBV6-1
D gene: .
CDR3 protein: CASTARWNSNQPQHF
CDR3 DNA: TGTGCCAGCACGGCCAGATGGAATAGCAATCAGCCCCAGCATTTT

clone size: .
J gene: TRBJ2-3
V gene: TRBV7-9
D gene: .
CDR3 protein: CASSYGDLTDTQYF
CDR3 DNA: TGTGCCAGCAGCTACGGCGACCTCACAGATACGCAGTATTTT

clone size: .
J gene: TRBJ2-5
V gene: TRBV18
D gene: .
CDR3 protein: CASSHGTSKETQYF
CDR3 DNA: TGTGCCAGCTCACATGGCACTAGCAAGGAGACCCAGTACTTC

clone size: .
J gene: TRBJ2-1
V gene: TRBV10-2
D gene: .
CDR3 protein: CASSVGGNEQFF
CDR3 DNA: TGCGCCAGCAGTGTGGGGGGCAATGAGCAGTTCTTC

clone size: .
J gene: TRBJ2-7
V gene: TRBV18
D gene: TRBD2
CDR3 protein: CASSPRLAGVDYEQYF
CDR3 DNA: TGTGCCAGCTCACCACGTCTAGCGGGGGTAGACTACGAGCAGTACTTC

clone size: .
J gene: TRBJ1-2
V gene: TRBV6-6
D gene: .
CDR3 protein: CASSYSPGREVNGYTF
CDR3 DNA: TGTGCCAGCAGTTACTCCCCGGGCAGGGAGGTGAATGGCTACACCTTC

clone size: .
J gene: TRBJ1-6
V gene: TRBV30
D gene: .
CDR3 protein: CAWRTGSPLHF
CDR3 DNA: TGTGCCTGGAGGACGGGATCACCCCTCCACTTT

clone size: .
J gene: TRBJ1-2
V gene: TRBV9
D gene: .
CDR3 protein: CASSVAAGANYGYTF
CDR3 DNA: TGTGCCAGCAGCGTAGCGGCAGGGGCCAACTATGGCTACACCTTC

clone size: .
J gene: TRBJ2-3
V gene: TRBV9
D gene: .
CDR3 protein: CASSSWTGTDTQYF
CDR3 DNA: TGTGCCAGCAGCTCCTGGACGGGGACAGATACGCAGTATTTT

clone size: .
J gene: TRBJ1-5
V gene: TRBV19
D gene: .
CDR3 protein: CASSIGQYSNQPQHF
CDR3 DNA: TGTGCCAGTAGTATAGGGCAGTATAGCAATCAGCCCCAGCATTTT

clone size: .
J gene: TRBJ2-1
V gene: TRBV6-6
D gene: .
CDR3 protein: CASSANEQFF
CDR3 DNA: TGTGCCAGCAGTGCGAATGAGCAGTTCTTC

clone size: .
J gene: TRBJ2-5
V gene: TRBV11-2
D gene: .
CDR3 protein: CASSIPEQETQYF
CDR3 DNA: TGTGCCAGCAGCATACCCGAACAAGAGACCCAGTACTTC

clone size: .
J gene: TRBJ1-2
V gene: TRBV6-4
D gene: TRBD1
CDR3 protein: CASRPGGRDYGYTF
CDR3 DNA: TGTGCCAGCAGACCAGGGGGAAGGGACTATGGCTACACCTTC